These 23 T cell receptor beta chains were sequenced from one sample in a study of T-cell reconstitution after alpha-beta-depleted transplantation in children. A TCRbeta library incorporating unique molecular identifiers was prepared. MiXCR, applied by TCRdb to the PCR reads, yields one record per CDR3 protein. The sample records about 640,000 distinct CDR3 sequences, approximately 15% being singletons. The source was PBMCs from the stem cell graft donor, collected from the stem cell graft. These receptors were taken from a human donor who donated a stem cell graft to a child with acute myeloid leukemia.

As regards this clonotype: A much larger clone differs from this one at a single base, so this may be a read error. The CDR3 does not close with the conserved phenylalanine or tryptophan, likely indicating a read error. The V call is TRBV5-8, the J call TRBJ2-7, with D uncertain. CDR1 is SGHTS, CDR2 YDEGEE, per germline. This CDR3 comprises 11 residues. The V end was cut by 4 bases, the J end by 3 bases, with 5 bases between. The chain's CDR3 is CASSRDYEQYS. CDR3 DNA sequence: TGTGCCAGCAGCAGAGACTACGAGCAGTACTCC.

This clonotype was counted at least ten times. The chain couples TRBV12-3 or TRBV12-4 to TRBJ2-7; 9 bases match TRBD1. With V trimmed by 5 bases and J by 5 bases, 7 bases remained unmatched. This CDR3 has 14 amino acids. DNA for the CDR3: TGTGCCAGCAGTCCAACAGGACAGGGGAACGAGCAGTACTTC. Its protein is CASSPTGQGNEQYF.

CDR3 protein: CASSQGRWGSYNEQFF. The CDR3 DNA reads TGCGCCAGCAGCCAAGGGCGGTGGGGCTCCTACAATGAGCAGTTCTTC. The V call is TRBV4-1, the J call TRBJ2-1; D gene ambiguous. With 1 base removed from V and 0 bases from J, the gap between germline ends came to 10 bases. This CDR3 region has 16 residues. CDR1 MGHRA and CDR2 YSYEKL come from the germline V gene.

This clonotype was seen repeatedly, ten times or more. V and J are TRBV20-1 and TRBJ1-6, with TRBD1 identical over 12 bases. Germline assignment: CDR1 DFQATT and CDR2 SNEGSKA (reference sequence). V dropped 3 bases and J dropped 12; count of bases not matched to a gene: 6. CDR3 length: 14 residues. The CDR3, as DNA: TGCAGTGCTAGCCCGGGACAGGGGGCGTTACCCCTCCACTTT. It encodes CSASPGQGALPLHF.

V gene TRBV12-3 or TRBV12-4 combines with J gene TRBJ1-1, with a tentative D call TRBD1 (5 bases). V was pared by 4 bases and J by 1 base, with 16 bases between. The CDR3 extends over 16 amino acids. This chain's CDR3 is CASSWGGARKNTEAFF. The DNA of the CDR3 is TGTGCCAGCAGTTGGGGAGGGGCACGGAAGAACACTGAAGCTTTCTTT.

This clonotype was recorded at least ten times. The chain carries TRBV20-1 and TRBJ2-7, with 11 nucleotides matching TRBD1. CDR1 is DFQATT and CDR2 is SNEGSKA in the germline V gene (reference sequence). The V and J ends lost 4 bases and 5 bases, in that order; junction bases with no gene match: 7. The CDR3 is made up of 14 amino acids. CDR3 region: CSATSGQGVHEQYF. CDR3 DNA sequence: TGCAGTGCTACCTCGGGACAGGGGGTCCACGAGCAGTACTTC.

The V call is TRBV6-2 or TRBV6-3, the J call TRBJ2-7; D perhaps matches TRBD2 (6 bases). The CDR3 has 13 residues. Trimming removed 2 bases at V and 6 bases at J, with 11 bases between. Germline V lookup: CDR1 MNHEY, CDR2 SVGEGT. The CDR3 coding sequence is TGTGCCAGCAGTTACGGGGGAGGTAGCGAGCAGTACGTC. It is translated as CASSYGGGSEQYV.

At least ten counts were recorded for this clonotype. This chain connects TRBV20-1 to TRBJ2-1; D unresolved. CDR3 length: 11 residues. Germline values: CDR1 DFQATT, CDR2 SNEGSKA (reference sequence). Deletions cut 6 bases from V and 8 bases from J, with 11 bases between. The CDR3 here is CSAQKLYEQFF. CDR3 in DNA: TGCAGTGCCCAGAAGTTGTATGAGCAGTTCTTC.

V gene TRBV28 combines with J gene TRBJ1-1, with 7 nucleotides matching TRBD1. Looked up from germline, CDR1 is MDHEN and CDR2 is SYDVKM. The CDR3 runs 14 residues. V shed 5 bases and J 5 bases; nucleotides not matched to a gene: 8. CDR3 sequence reads: CASSPPRQGTEAFF. The CDR3 DNA reads TGTGCCAGCAGTCCTCCCCGACAGGGAACTGAAGCTTTCTTT.

This clonotype was recorded many times. This chain joins TRBV5-6 and TRBJ2-1; TRBD2 agrees at 10 bases. Per germline, CDR1 SGHDT and CDR2 YYEEEE. The CDR3 loop spans 16 amino acids. V gave up 4 bases and J gave up 7 bases; unmatched junction bases: 11. For the CDR3, the DNA is TGTGCCAGCAGCCCGTTACTAGCGGGGAACGGTAATGAGCAGTTCTTC. The encoded protein is CASSPLLAGNGNEQFF.

As concerns this clonotype: A read error may explain this, as a much larger clone is one base away. V gene TRBV13 combines with J gene TRBJ2-2; TRBD2 agrees at 8 bases. Germline CDR1 reads PRHDT; CDR2 reads FYEKMQ (reference sequence). CDR3 length equals 17 residues. The CDR3 reads CVSSLRRGVEDTGELFF. CDR3 coding DNA: TGTGTCAGCAGCTTAAGGCGGGGGGTCGAGGACACCGGGGAGCTGTTTTTT. Full variable domain (outside the CDR3, taken from reference TRBV13 and TRBJ2-2): AAGVIQSPRHLIKEKRETATLKCYPIPRHDTVYWYQQGPGQDPQFLISFYEKMQSDKGSIPDRFSAQQFSDYHSELNMSSLELGDSALYFCVSSLRRGVEDTGELFFGEGSRLTVL.

The chain links TRBV12-3 or TRBV12-4 to TRBJ2-3, with D uncertain. V was trimmed by 4 bases and J by 7 bases, leaving 9 bases between them. CDR3 length: 12 amino acids. Here the CDR3 DNA reads TGTGCCAGCAGTTACTTTAAGAATACGCAGTATTTT. Its protein product is CASSYFKNTQYF.

This clonotype has more than one count but fewer than ten. This rearrangement joins TRBV9 to TRBJ1-1; D is perhaps TRBD1 (6 bases). This CDR3 has 16 residues. Per germline, CDR1 SGDLS and CDR2 YYNGEE. Trimming shortened V by 0 bases and J by 0 bases, and 12 bases separated the two germline ends. The CDR3 DNA follows: TGTGCCAGCAGCGTAGACAGGGACCCCATGAACACTGAAGCTTTCTTT. It specifies CASSVDRDPMNTEAFF.

In its sample, this clonotype was seen many times. The chain has TRBV20-1 and TRBJ1-5; tentative D call: TRBD1 (5 bases). Trimming removed 2 bases from V and 6 bases from J, with 14 bases in between. Germline CDR1 DFQATT, CDR2 SNEGSKA (reference sequence). The CDR3 loop spans 14 amino acids. The CDR3 protein is CSARPGPEGQPQHF. In DNA, the CDR3 is TGCAGTGCTAGACCGGGGCCTGAAGGTCAGCCCCAGCATTTT.

The chain has TRBV5-1 and TRBJ1-1, with 7 bases identical to TRBD1. The germline V gene has CDR1 SGHRS and CDR2 YFSETQ. V gave up 1 base and J gave up 2 bases; unmatched junction bases: 8. The CDR3 has 16 residues. The DNA of the CDR3 is TGCGCCAGCAGCTTGCAGGGCAGGGGGGGAAACACTGAAGCTTTCTTT. Its translation is CASSLQGRGGNTEAFF.

CDR3 nucleotides: TGTGCCAGCAGAGAGACAGGGGTAACTTATGGCTACACCTTC. Translated: CASRETGVTYGYTF. The V gene is TRBV6-1, the J gene TRBJ1-2; 8 nucleotides agree with TRBD1. This CDR3 has 14 residues. Germline V gene data show CDR1 as MNHNS and CDR2 as SASEGT. V shed 6 bases and J 5 bases; nucleotides not matched to a gene: 8.

This clonotype has a count of ten or more. The chain uses TRBV4-2 and TRBJ2-1; TRBD1 aligns across 9 bases. Germline V CDR1 and CDR2: LGHNA, YNFKEQ. Unmatched junction bases numbered 11, after V lost 1 base and J lost 4 bases. The CDR3 consists of 18 residues. CDR3: CASSQVGGGTGIYNEQFF. The CDR3 nucleotides are TGTGCCAGCAGCCAAGTAGGGGGAGGGACAGGGATATACAATGAGCAGTTCTTC.

The chain links TRBV5-5 to TRBJ2-3; 7 nucleotides line up with TRBD1. Losses at the gene ends were 1 base for V and 2 bases for J; bases not matched to a gene: 4. Per the germline V gene, CDR1 is SGHKS and CDR2 is YYEKEE (reference sequence). The CDR3 loop spans 15 amino acids. The CDR3 loop reads CASSLIQGPTDTQYF. The CDR3 coding sequence is TGTGCCAGCAGCTTGATACAGGGGCCCACAGATACGCAGTATTTT.

The rearrangement links TRBV27 to TRBJ1-2; tentative D call: TRBD1 (5 bases). CDR3 size: 14 residues. V was trimmed by 0 bases and J by 8 bases, leaving 13 bases between them. The germline V gene encodes CDR1 MNHEY and CDR2 SMNVEV (reference sequence). CDR3 DNA: TGTGCCAGCAGTTTATCGACGGGGGGGAGAGGCTACACCTTC. Residues: CASSLSTGGRGYTF.

In its sample, this clonotype was seen once. The DNA for the CDR3 is TGTGCCAGCAGCTTAGCAGACGTTAACAATGAGCAGTTCTTC. Its protein is CASSLADVNNEQFF. The chain uses TRBV11-2 and TRBJ2-1, with D uncertain. The V gene's germline CDR1 is SGHAT and CDR2 FQNNGV. V lost 1 base to trimming and J lost 5 bases, with 9 bases between them. The CDR3 runs to 14 residues.

There are many counts of this clonotype. The chain links TRBV20-1 to TRBJ2-3; TRBD1 aligns across 7 bases. This CDR3 is 13 amino acids long. V trimming: 5 bases; J trimming: 0 bases; junction bases outside the gene matches: 2. CDR1 and CDR2 (germline): DFQATT, SNEGSKA (reference sequence). The CDR3, as DNA: TGCAGTGCTTGGGACAGTAGCACAGATACGCAGTATTTT. It translates to CSAWDSSTDTQYF.

This clonotype was counted many times. At one end, the junction sequence differs from germline, possibly due to a read error. The chain recombines TRBV29-1 with TRBJ1-2; TRBD1 aligns across 9 bases. This CDR3 has 14 residues. Germline values: CDR1 SQVTM, CDR2 ANQGSEA. This CDR3 is CSVEEGTGHYGYTF. CDR3 bases: TGCAGCGTTGAAGAAGGGACAGGGCACTACGGCTACACCTTC.

This clonotype was detected many times. The V gene is TRBV29-1, the J gene TRBJ2-3, with a weak D call TRBD2 (6 bases). This CDR3 is built from 13 residues. Trimming cost V 6 bases and J 2 bases, with 12 bases left between them. CDR1 is SQVTM, CDR2 ANQGSEA, per germline. The CDR3 loop reads CSVTRDSTDTQYF. The CDR3 coding sequence is TGCAGCGTGACTAGGGACTCCACAGATACGCAGTATTTT.